These 15 T cell receptor beta chains originate from one sample sequenced in a study of cytomegalovirus exposure and HLA in healthy donors. Primers included in the PCR were 60 Vbeta and 13 Jbeta primers. Assay: immunoSEQ multiplex PCR; the TCRdb copy retains only in-frame clones and omits some. The sample has 150,000 to 200,000 clones; 75% to 90% are singletons. The sequenced sample was PBMCs. These receptors all stem from a woman between 45 and 60 years old in good health and CMV-seropositive.

The chain links TRBV7-9 to TRBJ1-1, with TRBD1 matching 7 bases. The germline V gene has CDR1 SEHNR and CDR2 FQNEAQ (reference sequence). The ends lost 2 bases at V and 4 bases at J; junction bases unmatched: 4. This CDR3 contains 14 residues. CDR3 sequence: CASSLRGGGTEAFF. The CDR3 nucleotides read TGTGCCAGCAGCTTAAGAGGGGGCGGCACTGAAGCTTTCTTT.

The chain links TRBV7-9 to TRBJ2-1; 14 bases agree with TRBD2. J was trimmed by 5 bases and V by 5 bases; bases with no gene match: 5. CDR3 size: 16 residues. Per germline, CDR1 SEHNR and CDR2 FQNEAQ (reference sequence). The CDR3 region is CASSPRLAGGDNEQFF. CDR3 nucleotides: TGTGCCAGCAGCCCAAGACTAGCGGGGGGGGACAATGAGCAGTTCTTC.

This clone was picked up a small number of times. This chain uses TRBV5-4 with TRBJ2-6, with D possibly being TRBD2 (6 bases). V shed 2 bases and J shed 4 bases, with 10 bases lying between them. The germline V gene has CDR1 SGHNT and CDR2 YYREEE (reference sequence). The CDR3 consists of 15 residues. Here the CDR3 reads CASSFGGFGANVLTF. In DNA, the CDR3 is TGTGCCAGCAGCTTTGGGGGGTTCGGGGCCAACGTCCTGACTTTC.

The V gene is TRBV6-6, the J gene TRBJ1-5; 10 bases fit TRBD1. Unmatched junction bases numbered 4, after V lost 4 bases and J lost 7 bases. This CDR3 has 14 residues. Germline loops: CDR1 MNHNY, CDR2 SVGAGI (reference sequence). The CDR3: CASSFGTGVQPQHF. The CDR3 DNA sequence: TGTGCCAGCAGTTTCGGGACAGGGGTACAGCCCCAGCATTTT.

The genes are TRBV23-1 and TRBJ1-4; TRBD1 might be the D (6 bases). TRBV23-1 is annotated as an ORF whose role is uncertain. The CDR3 is 14 residues long. V was pared by 3 bases and J by 8 bases, with 13 bases between. The CDR3 DNA reads TGCGCCAGCAGTCAGGCAGGGGAATACGAAAAACTGTTTTTT. It is translated as CASSQAGEYEKLFF.

This chain uses TRBV11-3 with TRBJ2-1; the D gene is possibly TRBD1 (5 bases). Trimming removed 2 bases from V and 4 bases from J, with 12 bases in between. CDR3 length: 15 amino acids. The germline gives CDR1 SGHNT, CDR2 YENEEA. The CDR3 region has the DNA TGTGCCAGCAGCTTAAGAAGAGACAGTTACAATGAGCAGTTCTTC. Its protein product is CASSLRRDSYNEQFF. The variable domain in full, completed from reference TRBV11-3 and TRBJ2-1, reads EAGVVQSPRYKIIEKKQPVAFWCNPISGHNTLYWYLQNLGQGPELLIRYENEEAVDDSQLPKDRFSAERLKGVDSTLKIQPAELGDSAVYLCASSLRRDSYNEQFFGPGTRLTVL.

The rearrangement links TRBV29-1 to TRBJ2-5; TRBD1 matches at 7 bases. The J call is in doubt because the DNA end fits TRBJ2-7 better. The CDR3 runs 12 residues. In germline, CDR1 is SQVTM, CDR2 ANQGSEA. The CDR3 DNA follows: TGCAGCCTTCGGACAGGAAAAAACGAGCAGTACTTC. It yields the protein CSLRTGKNEQYF.

This chain uses TRBV11-2 with TRBJ2-5, with TRBD2 as a possible D gene (5 bases). The V gene's germline CDR1 is SGHAT and CDR2 FQNNGV. The CDR3 contains 16 residues. Trimming took off 1 base at V and 5 bases at J, with 17 bases between the two ends. CDR3 sequence (DNA): TGTGCCAGCAGCTTAGTTCCCTACGGGGATCTTGAGACCCAGTACTTC. It specifies CASSLVPYGDLETQYF.

The chain employs TRBV4-1 and TRBJ2-7; TRBD2 matches 8 bases. This CDR3 region has 17 residues. The J segment lost 5 bases and the V segment lost 1 base, leaving 13 bases of the junction unmatched. CDR1 MGHRA and CDR2 YSYEKL come from the germline V gene. CDR3 loop: CASSQVVGGAPGNEQYF. The CDR3 DNA reads TGCGCCAGCAGCCAAGTTGTCGGGGGGGCCCCTGGGAACGAGCAGTACTTC.

The rearrangement uses TRBV2 and TRBJ2-2; 11 positions agree with TRBD1. Germline-derived CDR1 and CDR2 are SNHLY and FYNNEI. The CDR3 sequence is 14 residues long. With 7 bases clipped from V and 6 bases from J, the junction kept 4 bases outside the gene matches. This chain's CDR3 is CASKMGQGAGELFF. The CDR3 DNA is TGTGCCAGCAAGATGGGACAGGGGGCCGGGGAGCTGTTTTTT.

This chain links TRBV11-2 with TRBJ2-7; perhaps TRBD2 as D (6 bases). CDR3 length equals 15 residues. V was cut by 1 base and J by 3 bases, with 13 bases left in between. CDR1 is SGHAT, CDR2 FQNNGV, per germline. Here the CDR3 reads CASSLGLEGSYEQYF. For the CDR3, the DNA is TGTGCCAGCAGCTTAGGGTTGGAGGGAAGCTACGAGCAGTACTTC.

This clone was recorded only once. The V and J genes are TRBV5-4 and TRBJ2-5; D possibly corresponds to TRBD2 (5 bases). Trimming took off 1 base at V and 2 bases at J, with 9 bases between the two ends. The CDR3 extends over 14 amino acids. Germline CDR1 and CDR2: SGHNT and YYREEE (reference sequence). The CDR3: CASSLSAAQETQYF. CDR3 DNA sequence: TGTGCCAGCAGCTTGTCAGCGGCACAAGAGACCCAGTACTTC.

The chain recombines TRBV28 with TRBJ2-7, with D tentatively TRBD1 (5 bases). Germline CDR1 and CDR2: MDHEN and SYDVKM. Trimming pared 3 bases from V and 6 bases from J, leaving 12 bases between. This CDR3 contains 13 residues. CDR3 in amino acids: CASSFIQGVEQYF. The CDR3, as DNA: TGTGCCAGCAGTTTCATCCAGGGTGTCGAGCAGTACTTC. The full variable domain, with the rest looked up from reference TRBV28 and TRBJ2-7, is DVKVTQSSRYLVKRTGEKVFLECVQDMDHENMFWYRQDPGLGLRLIYFSYDVKMKEKGDIPEGYSVSREKKERFSLILESASTNQTSMYLCASSFIQGVEQYFGPGTRLTVT.

The chain carries TRBV30 and TRBJ2-7; 7 bases are shared with TRBD1. The CDR3 is made up of 13 amino acids. The V and J ends lost 2 bases and 5 bases, in that order; junction bases with no gene match: 6. Germline V lookup: CDR1 GTSNPN, CDR2 SVGIG (reference sequence). CDR3 in DNA: TGTGCCTGGAGTCGACAGGGTTTCAACGAGCAGTACTTC. This sequence encodes CAWSRQGFNEQYF.

This chain connects TRBV2 to TRBJ1-5; 9 nucleotides match TRBD1. Trimming cost V 6 bases and J 1 base; bases outside gene matches: 4. Germline-derived CDR1 and CDR2 are SNHLY and FYNNEI. The CDR3 sequence is 15 residues long. The CDR3 here is CASRGQGPSNQPQHF. The CDR3 coding sequence is TGTGCCAGCAGGGGACAGGGACCGAGCAATCAGCCCCAGCATTTT.